The next 16 T cell receptor beta chains were all read from a single sample in a study of blood T cells in healthy people across ages. Then a second PCR, running about 7 to 11 cycles, was carried out with a sample-barcoded 5' primer and a J-beta primer mix. From the 5' RACE reads, TCRdb called clonotypes with MiXCR, one entry per CDR3 protein. The data show around 800,000 distinct CDR3 sequences, under 80% seen once. Input material: blood. The receptor set was obtained from a man aged 30 to 39 in good health.

CDR3 sequence (DNA): TGTGCCAGCAGTTACTTCCGGGACAGGGGAACGGAGACCCAGTACTTC. Translation gives CASSYFRDRGTETQYF. The chain has TRBV6-5 and TRBJ2-5; 10 nucleotides align to TRBD1. This CDR3 comprises 16 residues. With 1 base clipped from V and 5 bases from J, the junction kept 7 bases outside the gene matches. The germline CDR1 and CDR2 sequences are MNHEY and SVGAGI.

Only a few counts were recorded for this clonotype. The chain has TRBV4-2 and TRBJ2-3; the match to TRBD1 covers 7 bases. This CDR3 has 13 amino acids. V dropped 0 bases and J dropped 13; count of bases not matched to a gene: 7. Germline loops: CDR1 LGHNA, CDR2 YNFKEQ. CDR3 coding DNA: TGTGCCAGCAGCCAAGATGTGCGAGGGGGCAAGTATTTT. It encodes CASSQDVRGGKYF.

J is TRBJ2-1 and V is TRBV10-3, with 9 positions matching TRBD1. The CDR3 contains 16 residues. V dropped 4 bases and J dropped 10; count of bases not matched to a gene: 14. Germline V gene lookup returns CDR1 ENHRY and CDR2 SYGVKD. CDR3 sequence: CAISGSLWTGEGEQFF. DNA for the CDR3: TGTGCCATCAGTGGCTCCCTCTGGACAGGGGAGGGGGAGCAGTTCTTC.

This clonotype appeared a few times. J is TRBJ2-5 and V is TRBV25-1; D not resolved. The germline V gene has CDR1 MGHDK and CDR2 SYGVNS. This CDR3 comprises 12 residues. Trimming left V 2 bases short and J 1 base short, with 2 bases between. The CDR3 reads CASSEPQETQYF. CDR3 sequence (DNA): TGTGCCAGCAGTGAACCCCAAGAGACCCAGTACTTC.

The V and J genes are TRBV7-2 and TRBJ2-7; TRBD2 agrees at 8 bases. The CDR3 runs to 14 residues. V dropped 3 bases and J dropped 2; count of bases not matched to a gene: 3. The germline V gene has CDR1 SGHTA and CDR2 FQGNSA. CDR3 sequence: CASSLTSEAYEQYF. The CDR3 DNA follows: TGTGCCAGCAGCTTGACTAGCGAGGCCTACGAGCAGTACTTC.

For this clonotype: At one end the junction does not follow the germline gene, possibly because of a read error. The rearrangement links TRBV27 to TRBJ2-2, with D maybe TRBD2 (6 bases). The CDR3 contains 13 residues. The V gene's germline CDR1 is MNHEY and CDR2 SMNVEV (reference sequence). Written as DNA, the CDR3 is TGTGCCGGCAGGAGGGGAAGAGGCGGGGAGCTGTTTTTT. This translates into CAGRRGRGGELFF.

This sequence joins TRBV6-2 or TRBV6-3 and TRBJ2-5, with D perhaps TRBD1 or TRBD2 (5 bases each). V lost 1 base and J 0 bases, leaving 12 bases between the germline ends. Germline assignment: CDR1 MNHEY and CDR2 SVGEGT. This CDR3 contains 16 residues. The CDR3 nucleotides read TGTGCCAGCAGTTACTTCGGGACGGAGGACCAAGAGACCCAGTACTTC. This translates into CASSYFGTEDQETQYF.

The gene calls are TRBV7-9 and TRBJ2-3; TRBD2 matches 7 bases. This CDR3 is 15 amino acids long. From germline, CDR1 is SEHNR and CDR2 FQNEAQ (reference sequence). V lost 6 bases, J lost 0 bases, and 6 bases stayed unmatched. CDR3 residues: CASRSSSGSTDTQYF. In DNA, the CDR3 is TGTGCCAGCAGATCTTCTAGCGGAAGCACAGATACGCAGTATTTT. The whole variable domain, filled in from reference TRBV7-9 and TRBJ2-3, reads DTGVSQNPRHKITKRGQNVTFRCDPISEHNRLYWYRQTLGQGPEFLTYFQNEAQLEKSRLLSDRFSAERPKGSFSTLEIQRTEQGDSAMYLCASRSSSGSTDTQYFGPGTRLTVL.

The CDR3, as DNA: TGCGCCAGCAGCCAAGATGTCACAGGGCCCTTCTACGAGCAGTACTTC. Its protein product is CASSQDVTGPFYEQYF. The V and J genes are TRBV4-3 and TRBJ2-4; D possibly corresponds to TRBD1 (6 bases). The better agreement between TRBJ2-7 and the DNA end casts doubt on the J call. Germline-derived CDR1 and CDR2 are LGHNA and YSLEER. The CDR3 is 16 residues long.

The table lists this clonotype with a few counts. V and J are TRBV9 and TRBJ1-1; a possible D gene is TRBD1 (6 bases). Germline assignment: CDR1 SGDLS and CDR2 YYNGEE. CDR3 length equals 15 residues. The germline V and J ends were trimmed by 0 bases and 5 bases, with 14 bases remaining between them. The CDR3 here is CASSVGIGGRTEAFF. The CDR3 DNA reads as TGTGCCAGCAGCGTAGGGATCGGGGGCCGGACTGAAGCTTTCTTT.

The V and J genes are TRBV2 and TRBJ2-7; perhaps TRBD2 as D (5 bases). V shed 6 bases and J shed 2 bases, with 23 bases lying between them. This CDR3 region has 17 residues. Per germline, CDR1 SNHLY and CDR2 FYNNEI. The CDR3 is CASSPGGLAWNAYEQYF. The DNA of the CDR3 is TGTGCCAGCAGCCCCGGTGGGTTAGCGTGGAATGCCTACGAGCAGTACTTC.

This clonotype was detected a few times. CDR3 amino acids: CASSDRGSYNEQFF. DNA for the CDR3: TGTGCCAGCAGTGACCGTGGCTCCTACAATGAGCAGTTCTTC. The rearrangement joins TRBV7-6 to TRBJ2-1; no clear D. V lost 6 bases and J lost 0, with 9 bases in between. The CDR3 contains 14 residues. The germline V gene encodes CDR1 SGHVS and CDR2 FNYEAQ.

This sequence joins TRBV7-2 and TRBJ2-4; possible D gene TRBD2, 6 bases. The V end was cut by 1 base, the J end by 13 bases, with 14 bases between. CDR1 SGHTA and CDR2 FQGNSA come from the germline V gene. CDR3 size: 13 residues. CDR3 DNA: TGTGCCAGCAGCTTAGAGCAGGCTGGGGGGCAGTACTTC. It is translated as CASSLEQAGGQYF.

This clonotype came up a few times. The CDR3, as DNA: TGCAGTGCGAATAGACAGGAGTATGGCTACACCTTC. Residues: CSANRQEYGYTF. The genes are TRBV20-1 and TRBJ1-2, with TRBD1 as a possible D gene (6 bases). Trimming left V 6 bases short and J 5 bases short, with 13 bases between. Per germline, CDR1 DFQATT and CDR2 SNEGSKA (reference sequence). There are 12 residues in the CDR3.

V and J are TRBV12-3 or TRBV12-4 and TRBJ1-2; TRBD1 matches at 7 bases. The J segment lost 4 bases and the V segment lost 6 bases, leaving 11 bases of the junction unmatched. This CDR3 has 15 residues. CDR3 sequence (DNA): TGTGCCAGCAGAAATACAGGGGTTGGACTCTATGGCTACACCTTC. Translated, it gives CASRNTGVGLYGYTF.

Notes on this clonotype: A much larger clone sits a single nucleotide away, making a read error possible. The V gene is TRBV20-1, the J gene TRBJ1-1; D is ambiguous. Per germline, CDR1 DFQATT and CDR2 SNEGSKA (reference sequence). The CDR3 consists of 13 residues. CDR3 nucleotides: TGCAGTGTGGAGGACGGACTGAACGCTGAAGCTTTCTTT. This translates into CSVEDGLNAEAFF.